This T cell receptor beta chain was captured by sequencing in a study of CD8+ T cells in alopecia areata. The treatment was: oral pan-JAK inhibitor, 5-10 mg twice daily. Notes on the study in general: Expanded CD8+ clones among the top 100, as well as scalp clonality, were significantly decreased by tofacitinib.

Worth noting for this clone: Its antigen remains unknown.

As the sequencing template, cDNA was produced by extracting RNA and reverse transcribing it. The data were produced by immunoSEQ multiplex PCR, yet TCRdb's version contains in-frame clones alone and is incomplete. Of some 150,000 clones listed, around 87% were seen once; the top ten hold 13%. This CDR3 comprises 15 residues. V lost 5 bases and J 6 bases, leaving 18 bases between the germline ends. Germline V gives CDR1 MGHDK, CDR2 SYGVNS. The clonotype originates from a human donor with alopecia areata. The material was CD8+ T cells sorted from blood, obtained at week 4, from a patient treated with tofacitinib. The chain joins TRBV25-1 to TRBJ2-3, with a possible D match to TRBD2 (6 bases). The CDR3 coding sequence is TGTGCCAGCAGTCCCCAGGGCGGGACCGGGGATACGCAGTATTTT. Protein product: CASSPQGGTGDTQYF.